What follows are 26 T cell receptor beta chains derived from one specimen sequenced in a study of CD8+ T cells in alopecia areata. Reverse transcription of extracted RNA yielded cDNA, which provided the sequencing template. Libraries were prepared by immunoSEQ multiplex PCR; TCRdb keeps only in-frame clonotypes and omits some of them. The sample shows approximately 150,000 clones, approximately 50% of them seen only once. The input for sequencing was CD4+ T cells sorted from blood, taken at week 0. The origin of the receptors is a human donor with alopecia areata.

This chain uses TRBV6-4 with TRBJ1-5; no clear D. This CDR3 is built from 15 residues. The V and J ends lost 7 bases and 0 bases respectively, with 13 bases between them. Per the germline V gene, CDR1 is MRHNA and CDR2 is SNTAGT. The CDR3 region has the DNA TGTGCCAGCAAATTAACGGCGAATAGCAATCAGCCCCAGCATTTT. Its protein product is CASKLTANSNQPQHF.

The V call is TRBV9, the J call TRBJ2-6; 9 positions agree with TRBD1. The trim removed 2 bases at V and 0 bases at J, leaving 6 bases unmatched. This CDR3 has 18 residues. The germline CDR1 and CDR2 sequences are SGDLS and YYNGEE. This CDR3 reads CASSVSGTGSSGANVLTF. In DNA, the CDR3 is TGTGCCAGCAGCGTCTCCGGGACAGGGAGCTCTGGGGCCAACGTCCTGACTTTC.

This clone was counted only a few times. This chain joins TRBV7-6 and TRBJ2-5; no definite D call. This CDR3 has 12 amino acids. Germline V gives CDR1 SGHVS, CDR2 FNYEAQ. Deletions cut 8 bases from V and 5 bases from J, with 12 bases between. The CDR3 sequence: CASGDAEETQYF. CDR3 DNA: TGTGCCAGCGGTGACGCGGAGGAGACCCAGTACTTC.

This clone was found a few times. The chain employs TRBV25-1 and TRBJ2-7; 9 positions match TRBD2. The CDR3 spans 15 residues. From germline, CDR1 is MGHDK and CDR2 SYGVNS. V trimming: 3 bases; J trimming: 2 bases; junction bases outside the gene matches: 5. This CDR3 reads CASSDNIAGAYEQYF. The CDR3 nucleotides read TGTGCCAGCAGTGATAACATAGCGGGGGCCTACGAGCAGTACTTC.

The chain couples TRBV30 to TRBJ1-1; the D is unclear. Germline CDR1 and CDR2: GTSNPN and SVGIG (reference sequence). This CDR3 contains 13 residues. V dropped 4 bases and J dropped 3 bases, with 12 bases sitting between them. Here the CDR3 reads CAWKGYSYTEAFF. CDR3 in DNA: TGTGCCTGGAAAGGGTACAGCTACACTGAAGCTTTCTTT.

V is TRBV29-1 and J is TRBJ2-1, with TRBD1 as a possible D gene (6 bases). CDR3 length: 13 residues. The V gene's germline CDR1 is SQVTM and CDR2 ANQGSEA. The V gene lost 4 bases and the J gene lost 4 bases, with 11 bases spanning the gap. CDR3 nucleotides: TGCAGCGTTGTGGTCACAGGGTACAATGAGCAGTTCTTC. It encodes CSVVVTGYNEQFF.

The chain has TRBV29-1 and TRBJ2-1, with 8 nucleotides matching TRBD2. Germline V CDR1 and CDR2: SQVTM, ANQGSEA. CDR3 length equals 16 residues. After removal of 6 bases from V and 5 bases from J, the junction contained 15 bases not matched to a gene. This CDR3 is CSVVPLAEGRNNEQFF. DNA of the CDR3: TGCAGCGTCGTACCACTAGCGGAAGGACGCAACAATGAGCAGTTCTTC.

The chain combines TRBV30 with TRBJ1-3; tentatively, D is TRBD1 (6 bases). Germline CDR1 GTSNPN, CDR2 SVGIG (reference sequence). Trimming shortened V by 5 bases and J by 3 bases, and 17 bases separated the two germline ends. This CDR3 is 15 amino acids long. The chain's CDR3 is CAWGLAGGVGNTIYF. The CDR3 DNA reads TGTGCCTGGGGCCTTGCGGGGGGCGTTGGAAACACCATATATTTT.

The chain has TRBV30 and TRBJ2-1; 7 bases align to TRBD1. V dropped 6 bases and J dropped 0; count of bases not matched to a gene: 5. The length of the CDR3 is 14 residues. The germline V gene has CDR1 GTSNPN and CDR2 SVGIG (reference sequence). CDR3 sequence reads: CACNRGNSYNEQFF. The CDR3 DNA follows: TGTGCCTGCAACAGGGGAAACTCCTACAATGAGCAGTTCTTC.

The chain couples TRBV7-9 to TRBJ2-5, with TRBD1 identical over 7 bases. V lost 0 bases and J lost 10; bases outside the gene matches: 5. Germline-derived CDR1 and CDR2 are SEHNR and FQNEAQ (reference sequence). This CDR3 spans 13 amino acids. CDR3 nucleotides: TGTGCCAGCAGCTTAGCCGACAGGGTGGGCCAGTACTTC. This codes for CASSLADRVGQYF.

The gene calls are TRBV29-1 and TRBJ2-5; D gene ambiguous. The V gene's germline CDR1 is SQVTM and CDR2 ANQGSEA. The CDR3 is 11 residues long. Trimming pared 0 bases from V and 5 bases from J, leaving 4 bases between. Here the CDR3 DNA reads TGCAGCGTTGAAGACACGGAGACCCAGTACTTC. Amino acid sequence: CSVEDTETQYF.

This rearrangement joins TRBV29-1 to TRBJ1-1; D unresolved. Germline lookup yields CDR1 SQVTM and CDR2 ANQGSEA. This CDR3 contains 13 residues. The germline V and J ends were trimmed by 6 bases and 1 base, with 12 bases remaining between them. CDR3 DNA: TGCAGCGTATCCATGACCGGGAACACTGAAGCTTTCTTT. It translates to CSVSMTGNTEAFF.

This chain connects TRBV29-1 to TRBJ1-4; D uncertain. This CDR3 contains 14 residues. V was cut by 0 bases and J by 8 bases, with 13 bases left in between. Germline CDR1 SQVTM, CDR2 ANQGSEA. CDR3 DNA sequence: TGCAGCGTTGAAGAGCACGACGCCCCCGAAAAACTGTTTTTT. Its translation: CSVEEHDAPEKLFF. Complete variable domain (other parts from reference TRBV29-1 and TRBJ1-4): SAVISQKPSRDICQRGTSLTIQCQVDSQVTMMFWYRQQPGQSLTLIATANQGSEATYESGFVIDKFPISRPNLTFSTLTVSNMSPEDSSIYLCSVEEHDAPEKLFFGSGTQLSVL.

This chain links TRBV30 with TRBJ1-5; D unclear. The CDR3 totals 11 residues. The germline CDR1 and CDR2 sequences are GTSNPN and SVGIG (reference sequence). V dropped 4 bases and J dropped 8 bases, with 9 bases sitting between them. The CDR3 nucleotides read TGTGCCTGGAATCGGGCCGAGCCCCAGCATTTT. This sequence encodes CAWNRAEPQHF.

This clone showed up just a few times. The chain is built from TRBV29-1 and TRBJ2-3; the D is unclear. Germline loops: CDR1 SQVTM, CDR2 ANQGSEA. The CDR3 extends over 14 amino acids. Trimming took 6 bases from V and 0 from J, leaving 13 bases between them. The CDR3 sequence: CSVPTHPSTDTQYF. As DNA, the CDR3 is TGCAGCGTACCGACACACCCAAGCACAGATACGCAGTATTTT.

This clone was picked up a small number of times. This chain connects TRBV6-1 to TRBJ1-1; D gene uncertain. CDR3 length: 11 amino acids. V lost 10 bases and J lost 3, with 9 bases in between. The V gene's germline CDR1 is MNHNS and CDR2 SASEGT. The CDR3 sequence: CATQEHTEAFF. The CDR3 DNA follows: TGTGCCACCCAAGAGCACACTGAAGCTTTCTTT.

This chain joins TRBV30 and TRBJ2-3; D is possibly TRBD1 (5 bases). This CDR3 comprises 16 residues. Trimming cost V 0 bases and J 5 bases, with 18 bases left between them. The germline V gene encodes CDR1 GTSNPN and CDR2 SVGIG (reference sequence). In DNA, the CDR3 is TGTGCCTGGAGTGTACTCGGCAGGGCTGCCGGAGATACGCAGTATTTT. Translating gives CAWSVLGRAAGDTQYF. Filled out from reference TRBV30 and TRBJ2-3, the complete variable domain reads SQTIHQWPATLVQPVGSPLSLECTVEGTSNPNLYWYRQAAGRGLQLLFYSVGIGQISSEVPQNLSASRPQDRQFILSSKKLLLSDSGFYLCAWSVLGRAAGDTQYFGPGTRLTVL.

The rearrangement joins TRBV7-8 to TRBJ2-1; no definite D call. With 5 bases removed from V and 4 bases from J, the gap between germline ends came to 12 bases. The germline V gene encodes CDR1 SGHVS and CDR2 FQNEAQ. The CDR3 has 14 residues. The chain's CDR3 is CASSPILTYNEQFF. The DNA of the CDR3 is TGTGCCAGCAGCCCGATACTAACTTACAATGAGCAGTTCTTC.

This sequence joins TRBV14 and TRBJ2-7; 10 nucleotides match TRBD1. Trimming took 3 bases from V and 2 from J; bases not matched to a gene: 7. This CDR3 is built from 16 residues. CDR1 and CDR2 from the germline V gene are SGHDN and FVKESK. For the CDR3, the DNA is TGTGCCAGCAGCCACCGCCGAGGACAGGGGGCCTACGAGCAGTACTTC. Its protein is CASSHRRGQGAYEQYF.

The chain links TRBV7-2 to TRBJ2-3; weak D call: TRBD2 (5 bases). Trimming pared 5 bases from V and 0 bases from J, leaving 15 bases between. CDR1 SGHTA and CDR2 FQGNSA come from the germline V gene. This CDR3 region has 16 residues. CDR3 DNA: TGTGCCAGCAGCCCGAGGCGGACTGCTAGCACAGATACGCAGTATTTT. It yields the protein CASSPRRTASTDTQYF.

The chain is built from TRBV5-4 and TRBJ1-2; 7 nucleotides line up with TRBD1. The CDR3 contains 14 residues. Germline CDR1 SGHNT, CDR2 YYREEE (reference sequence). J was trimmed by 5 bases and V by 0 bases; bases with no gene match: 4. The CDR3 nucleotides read TGTGCCAGCAGCTTGGGCGGACAGGTGTATGGCTACACCTTC. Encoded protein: CASSLGGQVYGYTF.

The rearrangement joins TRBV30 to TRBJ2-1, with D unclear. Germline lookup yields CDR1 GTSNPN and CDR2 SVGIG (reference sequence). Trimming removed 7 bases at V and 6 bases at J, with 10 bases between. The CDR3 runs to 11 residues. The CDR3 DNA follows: TGTGCCTTCTCCGATCCCAATGAGCAGTTCTTC. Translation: CAFSDPNEQFF.

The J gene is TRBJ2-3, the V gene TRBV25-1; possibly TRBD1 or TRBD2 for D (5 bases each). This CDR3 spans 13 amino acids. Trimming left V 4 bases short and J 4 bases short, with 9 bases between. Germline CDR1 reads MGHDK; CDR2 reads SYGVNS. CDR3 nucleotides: TGTGCCAGCAGTGGGTTGGGGGCAGATACGCAGTATTTT. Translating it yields CASSGLGADTQYF.

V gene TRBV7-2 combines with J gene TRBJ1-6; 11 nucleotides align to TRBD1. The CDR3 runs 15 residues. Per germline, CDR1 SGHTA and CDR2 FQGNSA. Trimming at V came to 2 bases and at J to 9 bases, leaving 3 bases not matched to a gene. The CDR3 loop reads CASSLIGQGASPLHF. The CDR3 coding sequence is TGTGCCAGCAGCTTAATAGGACAGGGGGCTTCACCCCTCCACTTT.

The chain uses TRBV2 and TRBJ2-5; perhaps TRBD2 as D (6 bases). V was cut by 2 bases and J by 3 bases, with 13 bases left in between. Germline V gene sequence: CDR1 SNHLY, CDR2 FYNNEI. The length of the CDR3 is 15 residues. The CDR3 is CASSEPGLIKETQYF. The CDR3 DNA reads TGTGCCAGCAGTGAACCCGGACTAATCAAAGAGACCCAGTACTTC. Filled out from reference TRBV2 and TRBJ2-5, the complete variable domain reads EPEVTQTPSHQVTQMGQEVILRCVPISNHLYFYWYRQILGQKVEFLVSFYNNEISEKSEIFDDQFSVERPDGSNFTLKIRSTKLEDSAMYFCASSEPGLIKETQYFGPGTRLLVL.

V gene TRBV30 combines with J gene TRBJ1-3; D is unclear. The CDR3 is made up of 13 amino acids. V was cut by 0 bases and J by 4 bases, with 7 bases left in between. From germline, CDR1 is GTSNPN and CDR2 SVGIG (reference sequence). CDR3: CAWSVGAGNTIYF. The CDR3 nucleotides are TGTGCCTGGAGTGTAGGTGCCGGAAACACCATATATTTT.